Shown below are 22 T cell receptor beta chains from a single sample sequenced in a study of shared clonotypes between healthy human individuals (dated by TCRdb to about 2020). The protocol used for the library was the immunoSEQ multiplex PCR assay. This immuneACCESS table, as held by TCRdb, lists in-frame sequences with V and J called but not all clones. Of the missing ones, under half trace to an unresolved V gene in checked studies; the others have no known cause. The sample includes roughly 500,000 clones, with 60% to 85% observed a single time. The ten largest clonotypes hold 10% to 15% of the sample. The sequenced sample consisted of PBMCs. Receptor source: a woman aged 40 to 50 in good health. Some clones in this sample may be carry-over from other donors' samples.

The chain employs TRBV28 and TRBJ1-2; the D gene is possibly TRBD1 (6 bases). V lost 7 bases and J lost 0, with 15 bases in between. Looked up from germline, CDR1 is MDHEN and CDR2 is SYDVKM. This CDR3 comprises 15 residues. The CDR3 sequence: CASIRGRTTNYGYTF. The CDR3 DNA follows: TGTGCCAGCATCAGGGGAAGAACCACTAACTATGGCTACACCTTC.

The V gene is TRBV10-1, the J gene TRBJ2-5; 11 bases are shared with TRBD2. CDR3 size: 15 residues. Per germline, CDR1 WNHNN and CDR2 SYGVQD (reference sequence). Trimming at V came to 6 bases and at J to 5 bases, leaving 8 bases not matched to a gene. The CDR3 region has the DNA TGCGCCAGCAGGCTAGCGGGAGGAGGAAGGGAGACCCAGTACTTC. It codes for CASRLAGGGRETQYF.

The chain joins TRBV6-5 to TRBJ2-5, with 10 bases matching TRBD2. The CDR3 is made up of 14 amino acids. Per germline, CDR1 MNHEY and CDR2 SVGAGI. The V segment lost 8 bases and the J segment 1 base; nucleotides outside the gene matches: 4. The CDR3 sequence: CASRTSGVQETQYF. CDR3 coding DNA: TGTGCCAGCCGGACTAGCGGAGTCCAAGAGACCCAGTACTTC.

The V and J genes are TRBV7-2 and TRBJ2-1; the D is unclear. The V end was cut by 6 bases, the J end by 15 bases, with 21 bases between. The CDR3 extends over 13 amino acids. The V gene's germline CDR1 is SGHTA and CDR2 FQGNSA. The CDR3, as DNA: TGTGCCAGCAGATTAAGCCCATCCAATGCGCCGTTCTTC. This codes for CASRLSPSNAPFF.

The chain joins TRBV5-1 to TRBJ1-1; TRBD1 matches 8 bases. V gave up 0 bases and J gave up 6 bases; unmatched junction bases: 10. Per the germline V gene, CDR1 is SGHRS and CDR2 is YFSETQ. This CDR3 contains 16 residues. The CDR3 DNA follows: TGCGCCAGCAGCTTGGGACAGGGGTCATCGTCTGCTGAAGCTTTCTTT. Translation: CASSLGQGSSSAEAFF.

Comment on this clone: A read error may be the cause here, since a much bigger clone is one base away. The same CDR3 is also encoded by other DNA sequences in this sample. V gene TRBV6-9 combines with J gene TRBJ1-1; TRBD1 is a possible D gene (5 bases). Per the germline V gene, CDR1 is MNHGY and CDR2 is SVAAGI. The CDR3 totals 11 residues. The CDR3 DNA reads as TGTGCCAGCAGGACAGTTCCTGAGGCTTTCTTT. It translates to CASRTVPEAFF.

The V and J genes are TRBV2 and TRBJ2-2, with D possibly being TRBD1 (6 bases). The germline CDR1 and CDR2 sequences are SNHLY and FYNNEI. The V gene lost 3 bases and the J gene lost 8 bases, with 10 bases spanning the gap. The length of the CDR3 is 13 residues. This CDR3 is CASSEQGRGELFF. In nucleotides, the CDR3 is TGTGCCAGCAGTGAGCAGGGGCGTGGGGAGCTGTTTTTT.

On this clone: It may be a read error: a sequence one base away is much more abundant. V is TRBV7-3 and J is TRBJ2-7; unclear D gene. The length of the CDR3 is 11 residues. In germline, CDR1 is SGHTA, CDR2 FQGTGA. V lost 4 bases and J 2 bases, leaving 3 bases between the germline ends. In DNA form, the CDR3 reads TGTGCCAGCAGCTCAGCCTACGAGCAGTACTTC. It is translated as CASSSAYEQYF.

This CDR3 is CASSRGTSGSHEQFF. The CDR3 bases are TGTGCCAGCAGTCGCGGGACTAGCGGGAGCCATGAGCAGTTCTTC. The rearrangement uses TRBV6-4 and TRBJ2-1; TRBD2 matches 14 bases. After removal of 5 bases from V and 8 bases from J, the junction contained 5 bases not matched to a gene. Germline V gives CDR1 MRHNA, CDR2 SNTAGT. The CDR3 is 15 amino acids.

The genes are TRBV19 and TRBJ1-1; D ambiguous. The CDR3 has 14 amino acids. Trimming took 0 bases from V and 5 from J, leaving 10 bases between them. CDR1 is LNHDA, CDR2 SQIVND, per germline (reference sequence). The CDR3 DNA is TGTGCCAGTAGTATAGATCCAGTAGGGACTGAAGCTTTCTTT. Its protein product is CASSIDPVGTEAFF. Full variable domain (missing parts from reference TRBV19 and TRBJ1-1): DGGITQSPKYLFRKEGQNVTLSCEQNLNHDAMYWYRQDPGQGLRLIYYSQIVNDFQKGDIAEGYSVSREKKESFPLTVTSAQKNPTAFYLCASSIDPVGTEAFFGQGTRLTVV.

J is TRBJ2-1 and V is TRBV6-6; TRBD1 agrees at 9 bases. Germline V gene lookup returns CDR1 MNHNY and CDR2 SVGAGI (reference sequence). CDR3 length equals 14 residues. The V segment lost 11 bases and the J segment 8 bases; nucleotides outside the gene matches: 13. The CDR3 sequence is CALSTDRGVDEQFF. DNA for the CDR3: TGTGCCCTATCTACGGACAGGGGTGTGGATGAGCAGTTCTTC.

V gene TRBV5-5 combines with J gene TRBJ2-1; 8 bases agree with TRBD1. Trimming removed 2 bases from V and 4 bases from J; junction bases left unmatched: 5. CDR3 length: 15 amino acids. Germline CDR1 and CDR2: SGHKS and YYEKEE (reference sequence). The CDR3 region is CASSFGQGQYNEQFF. The DNA for the CDR3 is TGTGCCAGCAGCTTCGGACAGGGTCAGTACAATGAGCAGTTCTTC.

This chain connects TRBV28 to TRBJ2-7, with a tentative D call TRBD2 (6 bases). The CDR3 runs 15 residues. The germline gives CDR1 MDHEN, CDR2 SYDVKM. The germline V and J ends were trimmed by 6 bases and 3 bases, with 18 bases remaining between them. The CDR3 nucleotides are TGTGCCAGCAGCCGCCAACGGGAGATAAGCTACGAGCAGTACTTC. It specifies CASSRQREISYEQYF.

This chain uses TRBV5-6 with TRBJ2-7; 7 positions agree with TRBD2. The V and J ends lost 4 bases and 3 bases, in that order; junction bases with no gene match: 13. Germline V gene sequence: CDR1 SGHDT, CDR2 YYEEEE. The CDR3 has 16 amino acids. Here the CDR3 reads CASSPWDYTIIYEQYF. The CDR3 DNA reads as TGTGCCAGCAGCCCATGGGACTATACGATAATCTACGAGCAGTACTTC. The variable domain in full, completed from reference TRBV5-6 and TRBJ2-7, reads DAGVTQSPTHLIKTRGQQVTLRCSPKSGHDTVSWYQQALGQGPQFIFQYYEEEERQRGNFPDRFSGHQFPNYSSELNVNALLLGDSALYLCASSPWDYTIIYEQYFGPGTRLTVT.

This clone was found a few times. The chain recombines TRBV28 with TRBJ2-5; D possibly uses TRBD1 or TRBD2 (6 bases each). Per germline, CDR1 MDHEN and CDR2 SYDVKM. CDR3 length equals 13 residues. Trimming pared 11 bases from V and 5 bases from J, leaving 18 bases between. DNA of the CDR3: TGTGCCTGTCTGGGGGGCGCCCGGGAGACCCAGTACTTC. Protein sequence: CACLGGARETQYF.

The CDR3 DNA follows: TGTGCCGGAGGGGACAAGAAAAACTATGGCTACACCTTC. It is translated as CAGGDKKNYGYTF. This chain joins TRBV28 and TRBJ1-2; D perhaps matches TRBD1 (6 bases). CDR1 and CDR2 from the germline V gene are MDHEN and SYDVKM. V shed 11 bases and J shed 2 bases, with 15 bases lying between them. The CDR3 runs to 13 residues.

In its sample, this clone was seen once. The chain has TRBV5-4 and TRBJ2-3; D remains ambiguous. Germline V lookup: CDR1 SGHNT, CDR2 YYREEE (reference sequence). Deletions cut 0 bases from V and 0 bases from J, with 20 bases between. The CDR3 covers 19 residues. This CDR3 is CASSLDFGRATTSTDTQYF. For the CDR3, the DNA is TGTGCCAGCAGCTTGGACTTCGGGCGAGCGACGACTAGCACAGATACGCAGTATTTT.

The rearrangement joins TRBV11-1 to TRBJ2-1, with 13 bases identical to TRBD2. The CDR3 length is 18 residues. J lost 0 bases, V lost 5 bases, and 7 bases had no gene match. The V gene's germline CDR1 is SGHAT and CDR2 FQDESV (reference sequence). The CDR3 DNA reads TGTGCCAGCAGCAAGGGACTAGCGGGAATCCGCTCCTACAATGAGCAGTTCTTC. This encodes CASSKGLAGIRSYNEQFF.

This clone was counted many times. This specimen includes other DNA sequences encoding the same CDR3. The chain is built from TRBV15 and TRBJ1-1; D might be TRBD1 (5 bases). The germline gives CDR1 LNHNV, CDR2 YYDKDF (reference sequence). This CDR3 is built from 12 residues. V dropped 5 bases and J dropped 3 bases, with 7 bases sitting between them. The CDR3 region is CATSRGYTEAFF. CDR3 DNA: TGTGCCACCAGCCGGGGGTACACTGAAGCTTTCTTT.

J is TRBJ2-3 and V is TRBV9; D is perhaps TRBD2 (5 bases). Trimming took 5 bases from V and 0 from J, leaving 16 bases between them. The V gene's germline CDR1 is SGDLS and CDR2 YYNGEE. The CDR3 totals 16 residues. This CDR3 reads CASSRLAWFSTDTQYF. The DNA for the CDR3 is TGTGCCAGCAGTCGGTTAGCGTGGTTCAGCACAGATACGCAGTATTTT.

The rearrangement uses TRBV5-7 and TRBJ2-2; maybe TRBD1 (7 bases). TRBV5-7 is placed among ORFs of uncertain function. Trimming left V 2 bases short and J 9 bases short, with 23 bases between. CDR3 length equals 17 residues. The CDR3 nucleotides read TGTGCCAGCAGCTTAGATGGAGCCCGCCCAGGGGGGAGGGAGCTGTTTTTT. It yields the protein CASSLDGARPGGRELFF.

The chain has TRBV28 and TRBJ2-7, with D unclear. This CDR3 has 16 amino acids. V was cut by 3 bases and J by 0 bases, with 15 bases left in between. Germline lookup yields CDR1 MDHEN and CDR2 SYDVKM. CDR3 region: CASSFSQLFLSYEQYF. The CDR3 DNA follows: TGTGCCAGCAGTTTCTCCCAGCTCTTCCTCTCCTACGAGCAGTACTTC.